These 16 T cell receptor beta chains were all obtained from the same sample, sequenced in a study of blood T cell repertoires in COVID-19. TCRdb's copy holds only in-frame clones and misses some; the assay was immunoSEQ multiplex PCR. The profile shows 65,000 to 85,000 clones, about 90% of them singletons. The sample comprised peripheral blood. The receptor source for this set is a human donor in a cohort sampled during active COVID-19.

This clone was seen once. CDR3 protein: CASSLRLAGGPNTGELFF. The CDR3 region has the DNA TGTGCCAGCAGCTTGCGCCTAGCGGGGGGGCCGAACACCGGGGAGCTGTTTTTT. The rearrangement joins TRBV5-4 to TRBJ2-2; 12 bases line up with TRBD2. Per the germline V gene, CDR1 is SGHNT and CDR2 is YYREEE (reference sequence). This CDR3 comprises 18 residues. Trimming cost V 1 base and J 0 bases; bases outside gene matches: 4. Full variable domain (rest looked up from reference TRBV5-4 and TRBJ2-2): ETGVTQSPTHLIKTRGQQVTLRCSSQSGHNTVSWYQQALGQGPQFIFQYYREEENGRGNFPPRFSGLQFPNYSSELNVNALELDDSALYLCASSLRLAGGPNTGELFFGEGSRLTVL.

The V gene is TRBV5-1, the J gene TRBJ1-4; D might be TRBD1 (6 bases). The V and J ends lost 0 bases and 5 bases respectively, with 11 bases between them. CDR1 is SGHRS and CDR2 is YFSETQ in the germline V gene. This CDR3 comprises 15 residues. The CDR3 DNA sequence: TGCGCCAGCAGCTTGGAGGGGACACAAAATGAAAAACTGTTTTTT. Translating it yields CASSLEGTQNEKLFF.

The chain uses TRBV9 and TRBJ1-1; possibly TRBD1 for D (5 bases). The V gene's germline CDR1 is SGDLS and CDR2 YYNGEE. V lost 5 bases and J lost 3, with 17 bases in between. The CDR3 sequence is 15 residues long. This CDR3 is CASSPQVLLDTEAFF. The CDR3 DNA reads TGTGCCAGCAGTCCACAGGTACTCCTTGACACTGAAGCTTTCTTT.

CDR3 region: CASSKVGGKSYNEQFF. Here the CDR3 DNA reads TGTGCCAGCAGCAAAGTAGGCGGGAAGAGCTACAATGAGCAGTTCTTC. V and J are TRBV21-1 and TRBJ2-1; TRBD2, the D gene given by the table, was not confirmed from the DNA. TRBV21-1 is a known pseudogene. CDR3 length equals 16 residues.

The gene calls are TRBV5-1 and TRBJ2-5; 12 bases line up with TRBD2. The CDR3 is made up of 14 amino acids. In germline, CDR1 is SGHRS, CDR2 YFSETQ. Unmatched junction bases numbered 2, after V lost 4 bases and J lost 4 bases. CDR3 region: CASSPGLAGETQYF. The CDR3 coding sequence is TGCGCCAGCAGCCCGGGACTAGCGGGAGAGACCCAGTACTTC.

Turning to this clone: The identical CDR3 is also encoded by other nucleotide sequences in the sample. The genes are TRBV11-2 and TRBJ1-1; TRBD1 matches 7 bases. The CDR3 sequence is 13 residues long. CDR1 is SGHAT, CDR2 FQNNGV, per germline. Germline trimming cut 5 bases from V and 2 bases from J; bases unmatched to any gene: 2. CDR3 sequence: CASSRDRNTEAFF. The CDR3 coding sequence is TGTGCCAGCAGCCGGGACAGAAACACTGAAGCTTTCTTT.

This clone was counted once. The chain combines TRBV12-3 or TRBV12-4 with TRBJ2-5; D is undetermined. The length of the CDR3 is 13 residues. Trimming took off 3 bases at V and 5 bases at J, with 10 bases between the two ends. The CDR3: CASSFSPRETQYF. The CDR3 DNA follows: TGTGCCAGCAGTTTCTCACCGAGGGAGACCCAGTACTTC.

The chain uses TRBV14 and TRBJ2-2; D is uncertain. Trimming stripped 8 bases from V and 1 base from J, with 5 bases between. Germline CDR1 SGHDN, CDR2 FVKESK. The CDR3 sequence is 12 residues long. The DNA for the CDR3 is TGTGCCAGCGGGCAGAACACCGGGGAGCTGTTTTTT. Amino acid sequence: CASGQNTGELFF.

The V call is TRBV7-2, the J call TRBJ2-3, with 13 bases lining up with TRBD2. Trimming at V came to 5 bases and at J to 0 bases, leaving 8 bases not matched to a gene. The germline CDR1 and CDR2 sequences are SGHTA and FQGNSA. This CDR3 contains 18 residues. The CDR3: CASSPRTSGGDSTDTQYF. The CDR3 DNA follows: TGTGCCAGCAGCCCCCGGACTAGCGGGGGCGACAGCACAGATACGCAGTATTTT.

The V gene is TRBV10-2, the J gene TRBJ1-2; 7 nucleotides line up with TRBD1. Germline CDR1 WSHSY, CDR2 SAAADI. V was pared by 7 bases and J by 8 bases, with 10 bases of the junction left unmatched. The CDR3 runs 13 residues. The CDR3 DNA reads TGCGCCAGCATCGACGACAGGGCTGGAGGCTACACCTTC. Translation: CASIDDRAGGYTF.

This clone has more than one count but fewer than ten. J is TRBJ2-1 and V is TRBV25-1; D remains ambiguous. Germline V gives CDR1 MGHDK, CDR2 SYGVNS. V dropped 6 bases and J dropped 4 bases, with 7 bases sitting between them. This CDR3 region has 12 residues. CDR3 residues: CASRTAYNEQFF. In nucleotides, the CDR3 is TGTGCCAGCAGAACAGCTTACAATGAGCAGTTCTTC. Together with reference TRBV25-1 and TRBJ2-1, the CDR3 gives the full variable domain: EADIYQTPRYLVIGTGKKITLECSQTMGHDKMYWYQQDPGMELHLIHYSYGVNSTEKGDLSSESTVSRIRTEHFPLTLESARPSHTSQYLCASRTAYNEQFFGPGTRLTVL.

V and J are TRBV5-6 and TRBJ2-7, with 8 bases lining up with TRBD2. Looked up from germline, CDR1 is SGHDT and CDR2 is YYEEEE. Trimming at V came to 4 bases and at J to 5 bases, leaving 5 bases not matched to a gene. The CDR3 has 13 residues. CDR3 sequence: CASSRTSINEQYF. DNA of the CDR3: TGTGCCAGCAGCCGGACTAGCATCAACGAGCAGTACTTC.

The J gene is TRBJ1-2, the V gene TRBV5-6; 8 bases map to TRBD1. Germline V gene data show CDR1 as SGHDT and CDR2 as YYEEEE. The length of the CDR3 is 15 residues. The V gene end was trimmed by 6 bases and the J gene end by 3 bases; junction bases not matched to a gene: 10. The CDR3 loop reads CASTLQGVGHYGYTF. CDR3 nucleotide sequence: TGTGCCAGCACCCTACAGGGGGTGGGGCACTATGGCTACACCTTC.

The V and J genes are TRBV5-5 and TRBJ2-1, with 11 positions matching TRBD1. The length of the CDR3 is 16 residues. Germline lookup yields CDR1 SGHKS and CDR2 YYEKEE (reference sequence). J gave up 4 bases and V 0 bases, and 3 bases lay outside the gene matches. CDR3 amino acids: CASSLVGTGGYNEQFF. Written as DNA, the CDR3 is TGTGCCAGCAGCTTGGTTGGGACAGGGGGATACAATGAGCAGTTCTTC. The full variable domain, rest sourced from reference TRBV5-5 and TRBJ2-1, is DAGVTQSPTHLIKTRGQQVTLRCSPISGHKSVSWYQQVLGQGPQFIFQYYEKEERGRGNFPDRFSARQFPNYSSELNVNALLLGDSALYLCASSLVGTGGYNEQFFGPGTRLTVL.

The chain's CDR3 is CASSATSGGSTDTQYF. Here the CDR3 DNA reads TGTGCCAGCAGCGCCACCAGCGGGGGAAGCACAGATACGCAGTATTTT. This chain uses TRBV7-9 with TRBJ2-3, with TRBD2 identical over 8 bases. V dropped 5 bases and J dropped 0; count of bases not matched to a gene: 7. Germline values: CDR1 SEHNR, CDR2 FQNEAQ (reference sequence). The CDR3 runs 16 residues.

This sequence joins TRBV21-1 and TRBJ2-1; the table's D gene call, TRBD2, was not cross checked with the DNA. TRBV21-1 is flagged as a pseudogene. The CDR3 is 19 residues long. The CDR3 is CASSKERTGRLTWENEQFF. In nucleotides, the CDR3 is TGTGCCAGCAGCAAAGAAAGGACCGGGCGGCTTACCTGGGAGAATGAGCAGTTCTTC.